In this sample, the clone carrying this TCR beta chain turned up many times. This sample is part of a study of T cells in Graves' hyperthyroidism and ophthalmopathy. The germline V gene encodes CDR1 SEHNR and CDR2 FQNEAQ (reference sequence). The CDR3 has 13 amino acids. Trimming stripped 2 bases from V and 4 bases from J, with 8 bases between. It was RNA transcripts that yielded the amplified TCR beta CDR3 regions. An initial round of RT-PCR targeting the TCR CDR3 relied on the HTBI primer set. TCRdb called the multiplex PCR reads again in MiXCR, with one record for every CDR3 protein. This table has fewer than 700,000 distinct CDR3 sequences, more than 15% appearing once.

Sequenced input: blood. This rearrangement joins TRBV7-9 to TRBJ1-1, with D hard to call. This receptor was taken from a woman younger than 30 with Graves' ophthalmopathy. As DNA, the CDR3 is TGTGCCAGCAGCTTACCCGGAGCCACTGAAGCTTTCTTT. It is translated as CASSLPGATEAFF.